This T cell receptor (beta chain) was captured in a study of shared clonotypes between healthy human individuals. The study's findings and limits: Lower generation probabilities were found for non-shared clonotypes than for those shared by all four donors.

Note on this clone: Its antigen is unknown.

The protocol was immunoSEQ multiplex PCR, while the TCRdb copy is restricted to in-frame clones and leaves out a portion. The repertoire has roughly 700,000 clones, about 74% of them found once; the top ten carry 1.7%. This CDR3 has 16 residues. Germline CDR1 SEHNR, CDR2 FQNEAQ (reference sequence). The sequence was collected from a woman in her 30s in good health. The chain is built from TRBV7-9 and TRBJ2-5; TRBD1 matches 9 bases. The J call could be wrong; TRBJ2-7 is a better fit for the DNA end. Input material: memory CD4+ T cells sorted from blood. The subset here: CD45RA-negative fraction. CDR3 loop: CASGEGTGRGSYEQYF. The CDR3 DNA follows: TGTGCCAGCGGGGAAGGGACAGGGAGAGGCTCCTACGAGCAGTACTTC.